Below, 2 T cell receptor beta chains from the same sample are listed, as sequenced in a study of shared clonotypes between healthy human individuals. Measured with immunoSEQ multiplex PCR; TCRdb has only the in-frame clones, and not every one. This sample has about 1.1 million clones; around 78% occur once, and the top ten carry 0.52%. What was sequenced was memory CD4+ T cells from PBMCs. As to subset: CD45RA-negative fraction. The source is a man aged 18 to 35 in good health. Some clones in this sample may be carry-over from other donors' samples.

This rearrangement joins TRBV18 to TRBJ2-7, with D perhaps matching TRBD1 (6 bases). This CDR3 has 13 residues. In germline, CDR1 is KGHSH, CDR2 LQKENI. The V and J ends lost 4 bases and 1 base respectively, with 8 bases between them. The CDR3 is CASSHGQSYEQYF. In DNA, the CDR3 is TGTGCCAGCTCACACGGACAGTCCTACGAGCAGTACTTC.

This clone was observed a handful of times. This sequence joins TRBV7-2 and TRBJ1-1; D ambiguous. Germline V gene data show CDR1 as SGHTA and CDR2 as FQGNSA. V lost 6 bases to trimming and J lost 0 bases, with 8 bases between them. The CDR3 runs 13 residues. CDR3 protein: CASRQHMNTEAFF. The CDR3, as DNA: TGTGCCAGCAGGCAACACATGAACACTGAAGCTTTCTTT.